A selection of T cell receptor beta chains follows, all from one sample in a study of shared clonotypes between healthy human individuals. Repertoires were generated with immunoSEQ multiplex PCR, while TCRdb's copy carries only in-frame clones and drops some. This table holds 2 million or so clones, 95% found once. Sequenced material: naive CD4+ T cells sorted from blood. These receptors all stem from a man aged 18 to 30 in good health. Both conserved end residues are part of each CDR3. The order of the fields is clone size, D gene, V gene, CDR3 protein. D genes are given only for firm matches. Clone size is not always given. Where it is, it says once, few, many or a class for expanded clones.

>.|TRBD1|TRBV4-2
CASSQGDRVDSPLHF
>.|.|TRBV7-9
CASSLGGAGANVLTF
>.|TRBD1|TRBV7-7
CASSPSPGQVVDTIYF
>.|TRBD1|TRBV6-1
CASSDIRGLGANVLTF
>.|.|TRBV5-6
CASSLEPAYEQYF
>.|TRBD2|TRBV6-4
CASSDHTGVAGIQETQYF
>.|.|TRBV7-2
CASSSGSQQFF
>.|.|TRBV5-6
CASSSGWVQETQYF
>.|.|TRBV19
CASTRRAGAYEQYF
>.|.|TRBV27
CASSFLGYQYEQYF
>.|.|TRBV5-1
CASSPRGENTYEQYF
>.|TRBD2|TRBV2
CASRDPRTSGTQFSTDTQYF
>.|TRBD1|TRBV5-1
CASSLTGQGAAEAFF
>.|.|TRBV7-2
CASSLGVKGKFTDTQYF
>.|.|TRBV6-5
CASSPEGPYGYTF
>.|.|TRBV6-5
CASSTLSDTVVTF
>.|.|TRBV27
CASSLEPRVGTEAFF
>.|.|TRBV6-1
CASSELRSPLHF
>.|TRBD1|TRBV6-1
CASKTGGDASPLHF
>.|TRBD2|TRBV18
CASSPLAGGPLNEQYF
>once|.|TRBV28
CASRLTDYGYTF
>once|TRBD1|TRBV9
CASSVSGTARMEQFF
>.|.|TRBV5-1
CASSPLTGTRTDYEQYF
>.|.|TRBV19
CASSLKDIFGYTF
>.|.|TRBV7-6
CASSSRVSTGELFF
>.|.|TRBV9
CASRSSGQETQYF
>.|TRBD1|TRBV10-3
CAIAFGTGHYEQYF
>once|.|TRBV6-6
CASSYSNGNEQFF
>.|.|TRBV5-1
CASSPPDNEQFF
>.|.|TRBV6-4
CASSDSRIAGELFF
>.|TRBD1|TRBV25-1
CASSVTGGASETQYF
>once|.|TRBV28
CASSPPNRKAFF
>.|.|TRBV29-1
CSVGTLETQYF
>.|TRBD1|TRBV6-5
CASSGGQGGTQYF
>.|TRBD2|TRBV6-6
CASSYAGGIYNEQFF
>.|.|TRBV15
CATSRDRGVTTGELFF
>.|.|TRBV5-4
CASTDYGTGNTEAFF
>.|.|TRBV7-9
CASSSPGLAGMDSPLHF
>.|.|TRBV23-1
CASSQSLRGNYGYTF
>.|.|TRBV18
CASSAGGGYGYTF
>.|TRBD2|TRBV4-2
CASSQVTSGGDEQFF
>.|.|TRBV10-3
CAISRSAYEQYF
>.|TRBD2|TRBV9
CASSGTSGIQETQYF
>.|TRBD1|TRBV27
CASSLSRDRVRSYNSPLHF
>once|TRBD1|TRBV30
CAWSVMRGLKNEQYF
>.|.|TRBV6-1
CAGSGNANTGELFF
>.|TRBD1|TRBV7-8
CASSLAPGQGYSPLHF
>.|.|TRBV5-1
CASSLGAGIETQYF
>.|.|TRBV7-9
CASSFLGGGANVLTF